The T cell receptor beta chain described here comes from a study of shared clonotypes between healthy human individuals. General study findings and limits: Generally, estimated richness proved larger in naive subsets than it did in memory subsets.

This table comes from immunoSEQ multiplex PCR, and its TCRdb copy is limited to in-frame clones, with some not included. The table lists some 2,500,000 clones, over 85% of them singletons. As for this clone: The antigen remains unidentified.

V shed 4 bases, J shed 4 bases, and the junction held 4 bases outside the gene matches. Germline V gene lookup returns CDR1 SGHRS and CDR2 YFSETQ. This CDR3 comprises 14 residues. Sequencing input: naive CD4+ T cells from PBMCs. As for subset: CD45RA+ positively selected. This rearrangement joins TRBV5-1 to TRBJ2-5, with 10 bases lining up with TRBD2. The TCR comes from a man younger than 30 in good health. Some clones in this sample may be carry-over from other donors' samples. The CDR3 sequence: CASSEGLAPETQYF. Written as DNA, the CDR3 is TGCGCCAGCAGCGAGGGACTAGCGCCAGAGACCCAGTACTTC.